The entry below gives a single T cell receptor (beta chain) sequence along with its context. This sample is drawn from a study of blood T cell repertoires in COVID-19. Study-level information: The origin of the acute and convalescent COVID-19 samples was the United States, Italy and Spain. PBMCs, B-cell-depleted T cells, or T cells provided the cDNA or gDNA that made up the material.

This CDR3 region has 14 residues. Under the authors' procedure: It was from reference gene primer amplification that nucleated cell counts were estimated. The assay was immunoSEQ multiplex PCR, and TCRdb's table has in-frame clones only and misses some. That table furnishes V, J and clone size, whereas the DNA furnished D and trimming. Of 20,000 to 25,000 clones listed, approximately 90% are singletons. The source is a woman older than 75 with active or convalescent COVID-19. The V and J genes are TRBV21-1 and TRBJ2-7; the table gives TRBD1 as D, unverified against the DNA. TRBV21-1 is labeled a pseudogene. The sample consisted of peripheral blood. CDR3 sequence reads: CASSKARRNHEQYF. DNA for the CDR3: TGTGCCAGCAGCAAAGCGCGCAGGAACCACGAGCAGTACTTC.